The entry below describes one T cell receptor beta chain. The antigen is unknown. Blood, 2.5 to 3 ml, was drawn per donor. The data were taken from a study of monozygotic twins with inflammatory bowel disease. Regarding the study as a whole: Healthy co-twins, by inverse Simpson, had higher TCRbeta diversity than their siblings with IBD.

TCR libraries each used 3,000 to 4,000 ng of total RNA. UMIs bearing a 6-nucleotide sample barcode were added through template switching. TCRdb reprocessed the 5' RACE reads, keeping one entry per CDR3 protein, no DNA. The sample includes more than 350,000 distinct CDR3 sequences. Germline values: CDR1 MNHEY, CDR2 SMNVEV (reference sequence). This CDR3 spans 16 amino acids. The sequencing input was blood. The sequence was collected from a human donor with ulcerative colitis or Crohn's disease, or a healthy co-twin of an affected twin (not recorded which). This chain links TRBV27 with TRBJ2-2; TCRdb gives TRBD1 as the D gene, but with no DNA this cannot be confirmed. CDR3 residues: CASSLPRDSKAGELFF.